This T cell receptor (beta chain) was sequenced for a study of CD8+ T cells in alopecia areata. Study findings and constraints: Mice gave a clearer picture of TCR sharing than patients did, possibly for HLA-related reasons. One nonresponder makes the tie between baseline CD8+ expansion and response uncertain. Within the top 100, expanded CD8+ clones significantly decreased with tofacitinib, as did scalp clonality.

Treatment given: oral pan-JAK inhibitor, 5-10 mg twice daily. This clone appeared a single time. No antigen is known for it. Reverse transcribed after extraction, RNA yielded cDNA as the sequencing template. Sequenced by immunoSEQ multiplex PCR; TCRdb stores in-frame clones only, minus some. The sample carries 200,000 or so clones, nearly 60% recorded once. This CDR3 region has 15 residues. J gave up 3 bases and V 0 bases, and 4 bases lay outside the gene matches. Germline V gene data show CDR1 as SGDLS and CDR2 as YYNGEE. The sequencing used CD4+ T cells sorted from blood, collected at week 24, from a patient treated with tofacitinib. This receptor was obtained from a human donor with alopecia areata. The chain recombines TRBV9 with TRBJ2-3; TRBD2 matches 7 bases. CDR3 loop: CASSVGTRVTDTQYF. The CDR3, as DNA: TGTGCCAGCAGCGTAGGGACTAGAGTGACAGATACGCAGTATTTT.